This is a list of T cell receptor beta chains from one sample in a study of metastatic and nonmetastatic thyroid tumors. TCRdb re-clonotyped the PCR reads via MiXCR. The sample records over 15,000 clones, 34% being singletons. Sequencing was carried out using tumor tissue. The source of these receptors is a female donor with papillary thyroid cancer or a benign thyroid nodule (not recorded which). Some clones in this sample may be carry-over from other donors' samples. Each CDR3 is given with its conserved first and last residue. D genes are given only for firm matches. Clone sizes are given selectively: once, few, many, or a class where the clone is expanded.

DNA,CDR3,D,V,size,J
TGTGCCAGCAGCTTCGATGGGTATGGCTACACCTTC,CASSFDGYGYTF,NA,TRBV5-4,medium-sized,TRBJ1-2
TGTGCCAGCAGTGCCTATACGGGTCCCGCGTTCGAGCAGTACTTC,CASSAYTGPAFEQYF,NA,TRBV9,many,TRBJ2-7
TGTGCCTGGAGTAGGAGACTAGCGGGGGGGCCTGGCGGGGAGCTGTTTTTT,CAWSRRLAGGPGGELFF,TRBD2,TRBV30,NA,TRBJ2-2
TGTGCCAGCAAGGGCTCCGGAAACACCATATATTTT,CASKGSGNTIYF,NA,TRBV7-3,few,TRBJ1-3
TGTGCCAGCAGTGAATCTACAGTTACTAACTATGGCTACACCTTC,CASSESTVTNYGYTF,NA,TRBV6-1,NA,TRBJ1-2
TGTGCCAGCTCACCAGGAACGGCGGGGGAGCAGTACTTC,CASSPGTAGEQYF,NA,TRBV18,medium-sized,TRBJ2-7
TGTGCCAGCAGAATCGCTCAGGGGCGGGGTGAGCAGTTCTTC,CASRIAQGRGEQFF,NA,TRBV6-4,many,TRBJ2-1
TGTGCCAGCAGCGTACACCCCAATCAGCCCCAGCATTTT,CASSVHPNQPQHF,NA,TRBV9,once,TRBJ1-5
TGTGCCAGCAGTTCTAGCGGGAGAGCCCACAATGAGCAGTTCTTC,CASSSSGRAHNEQFF,TRBD2,TRBV6-1,medium-sized,TRBJ2-1
TGTGCCAGCAGTGAATTGAATTATGAGCAGTTCTTC,CASSELNYEQFF,NA,TRBV6-1,many,TRBJ2-1
TGTGCTAGCAGCTTAGCGGGAAGTACGACCGGGGAGCTGTTTTTT,CASSLAGSTTGELFF,TRBD2,TRBV7-7,NA,TRBJ2-2
TGCAGTGCTAGAGAACCACCTAGGGGCTACGAGCAGTACTTC,CSAREPPRGYEQYF,NA,TRBV20-1,NA,TRBJ2-7
TGTGCCAGCAGTTATCGCCGGGACAGGGCTAATCAGCCCCAGCATTTT,CASSYRRDRANQPQHF,TRBD1,TRBV28,few,TRBJ1-5
TGTGCCAGCAGCCCTAACAGGGTTAATCAGCCCCAGCAGTTT,CASSPNRVNQPQQF,NA,TRBV3-1,NA,TRBJ1-5
TGTGCCAGTAGTAGGCGGCAGGTCATATCGCACTATGGCTACACCTTC,CASSRRQVISHYGYTF,NA,TRBV19,medium-sized,TRBJ1-2
TGTGCCAGCAGTTCCGAATTTAGGACAGCCTACGAGCAGTACTTC,CASSSEFRTAYEQYF,NA,TRBV6-5,few,TRBJ2-7
TGCGCCAGCACGACAGACCCTAATGAAAAACTGTTTTTT,CASTTDPNEKLFF,NA,TRBV4-1,few,TRBJ1-4
TGTGCCAGCACAGCGCGGGAGAAGCAAGAGACCCAGTACTTC,CASTAREKQETQYF,TRBD2,TRBV6-2/TRBV6-3,few,TRBJ2-5
TGTGCCAGCAGCCAGGGGCAATTTAATTCACCCCTCCACTTT,CASSQGQFNSPLHF,NA,TRBV9,many,TRBJ1-6
TGTACCAGCAATTGTGTTCGTTCCGGCCGGAACGGCGAGCAGTACTTC,CTSNCVRSGRNGEQYF,NA,TRBV27,NA,TRBJ2-7
TGTGCCAGCAGCCCTCCCGTCGGTCGGGACGGTAATGAAAAACCGTTTTTT,CASSPPVGRDGNEKPFF,NA,TRBV7-9,once,TRBJ1-4
TGTGCCAGCAGGGAGGGGCACAATGAGCAGTTCTTC,CASREGHNEQFF,NA,TRBV25-1,few,TRBJ2-1
TGTGCCAGCAGCCGAAGGGGAGCGGACGAGCAGTACTTC,CASSRRGADEQYF,NA,TRBV3-1,NA,TRBJ2-7
TGTGCCAGCAGCTTATCACATGGGGCCTACGTCCTTACTTTC,CASSLSHGAYVLTF,NA,TRBV7-2,NA,TRBJ2-6
TGTGCCAGCAGTCCTACAGGAGGCTACGAGCAGTACTTC,CASSPTGGYEQYF,NA,TRBV6-1,NA,TRBJ2-7
TGTGCCAGTAGTCGACAGGGGATCATGGAGACCCAGTACTTC,CASSRQGIMETQYF,TRBD1,TRBV19,few,TRBJ2-5
TGCGCCAGCAGCTTGAGTCAGCCGGGGACTGAAGCTTTCTTT,CASSLSQPGTEAFF,NA,TRBV5-1,medium-sized,TRBJ1-1
TGTGCCAGCAGCTCCCTCGGGACAGGGGCCCACGAGCAGTACTTC,CASSSLGTGAHEQYF,TRBD1,TRBV28,NA,TRBJ2-7
TGTGCCTCGGGTTTGGGACAGGGATCCGAGCAGTACTTC,CASGLGQGSEQYF,TRBD1,TRBV6-1,NA,TRBJ2-7